Each of the 8 T cell receptor beta chains below was sequenced from the same sample in a study of response to subunit inactivated influenza vaccine. TCRdb reprocessed the RT-PCR reads via MiXCR and lists one record per CDR3 protein. In the table there are under 950,000 distinct CDR3 sequences, around 20% of which are singletons. This specimen consisted of PBMCs from blood, obtained less than 6 days after vaccination. These receptor sequences come from a man in his fifties or sixties who received an inactivated influenza vaccine.

This clonotype was counted a few times. CDR3 sequence reads: CASSLEWNIANTGELFF. The CDR3, as DNA: TGCGCCAGCAGCTTGGAGTGGAATATAGCGAACACCGGGGAGCTGTTTTTT. J is TRBJ2-2 and V is TRBV5-1; D gene unclear. The CDR3 consists of 17 residues. The germline CDR1 and CDR2 sequences are SGHRS and YFSETQ. Trimming took off 0 bases at V and 0 bases at J, with 12 bases between the two ends.

The table lists this clonotype with many counts. The chain uses TRBV29-1 and TRBJ1-1; tentatively, D is TRBD1 (5 bases). V shed 3 bases and J shed 7 bases, with 15 bases lying between them. This CDR3 has 13 residues. Germline-derived CDR1 and CDR2 are SQVTM and ANQGSEA. The CDR3 nucleotides are TGCAGCGTTGACCCTGGGGCGGGAGTTGAAGCTTTCTTT. The encoded protein is CSVDPGAGVEAFF.

The chain joins TRBV10-3 to TRBJ2-7; 7 bases line up with TRBD1. The J segment lost 5 bases and the V segment lost 11 bases, leaving 9 bases of the junction unmatched. The CDR3 is made up of 12 amino acids. The germline gives CDR1 ENHRY, CDR2 SYGVKD. The CDR3 reads CASGRQGDEQYF. Written as DNA, the CDR3 is TGTGCCTCGGGGCGACAGGGTGACGAGCAGTACTTC.

V usage is TRBV12-3 or TRBV12-4 and J usage is TRBJ1-6, with no clear D. V lost 6 bases and J lost 6, with 15 bases in between. The CDR3 sequence is 15 residues long. In nucleotides, the CDR3 is TGTGCCAGCAGGGTTTCTCCCTTCTTTAATTCACCCCTCCACTTT. Its protein is CASRVSPFFNSPLHF.

The table lists this clonotype with a few counts. This rearrangement joins TRBV7-8 to TRBJ2-4; D perhaps matches TRBD2 (6 bases). Germline V lookup: CDR1 SGHVS, CDR2 FQNEAQ. The CDR3 covers 12 residues. Trimming left V 5 bases short and J 9 bases short, with 11 bases between. The chain's CDR3 is CASSPTRGIQYF. The CDR3 DNA is TGTGCCAGCAGCCCGACTAGGGGCATTCAGTACTTC.

This clonotype has a single count. This chain uses TRBV27 with TRBJ2-4; D gene uncertain. Looked up from germline, CDR1 is MNHEY and CDR2 is SMNVEV (reference sequence). The CDR3 loop spans 13 amino acids. V gave up 4 bases and J gave up 6 bases, with 10 bases separating them. For the CDR3, the DNA is TGTGCCAGCAGTTCTAGTCTTATAAACATTCAGTACTTC. Translation gives CASSSSLINIQYF.

The sample holds a few counts of this clonotype. This rearrangement joins TRBV10-3 to TRBJ2-4; TRBD2 matches 14 bases. The germline V gene encodes CDR1 ENHRY and CDR2 SYGVKD. CDR3 size: 20 residues. V trimming: 3 bases; J trimming: 0 bases; junction bases outside the gene matches: 10. DNA for the CDR3: TGTGCCATCAGTGAATATGGACTAGCGGGAGGTCTTCTAGCCAAAAACATTCAGTACTTC. This gives the protein CAISEYGLAGGLLAKNIQYF.

V and J are TRBV6-5 and TRBJ2-7; D uncertain. V was cut by 6 bases and J by 1 base, with 16 bases left in between. CDR1 and CDR2 from the germline V gene are MNHEY and SVGAGI. The CDR3 covers 15 residues. CDR3 DNA sequence: TGTGCCAGCAGCCCCTCGAGGCTTACTTCCTACGAGCAGTACTTC. Translating gives CASSPSRLTSYEQYF.